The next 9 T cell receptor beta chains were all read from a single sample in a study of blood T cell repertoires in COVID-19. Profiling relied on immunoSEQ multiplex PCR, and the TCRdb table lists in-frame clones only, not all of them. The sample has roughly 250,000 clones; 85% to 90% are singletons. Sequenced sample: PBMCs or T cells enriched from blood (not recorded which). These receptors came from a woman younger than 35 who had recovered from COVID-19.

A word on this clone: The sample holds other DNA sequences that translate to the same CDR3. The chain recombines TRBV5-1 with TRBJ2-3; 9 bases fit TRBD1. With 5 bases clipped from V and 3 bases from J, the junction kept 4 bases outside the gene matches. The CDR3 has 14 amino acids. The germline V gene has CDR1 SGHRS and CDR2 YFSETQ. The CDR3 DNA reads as TGCGCCAGCAGTCCGGGACAGGGAACAGATACGCAGTATTTT. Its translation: CASSPGQGTDTQYF. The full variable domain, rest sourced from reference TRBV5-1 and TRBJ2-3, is KAGVTQTPRYLIKTRGQQVTLSCSPISGHRSVSWYQQTPGQGLQFLFEYFSETQRNKGNFPGRFSGRQFSNSRSEMNVSTLELGDSALYLCASSPGQGTDTQYFGPGTRLTVL.

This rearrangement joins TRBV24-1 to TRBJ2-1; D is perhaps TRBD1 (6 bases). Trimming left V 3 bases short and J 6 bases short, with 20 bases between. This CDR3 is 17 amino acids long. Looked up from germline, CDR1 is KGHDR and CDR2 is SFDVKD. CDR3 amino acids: CATSDSGLGAARNEQFF. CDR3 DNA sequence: TGTGCCACCAGTGATAGCGGATTGGGGGCGGCTCGCAATGAGCAGTTCTTC.

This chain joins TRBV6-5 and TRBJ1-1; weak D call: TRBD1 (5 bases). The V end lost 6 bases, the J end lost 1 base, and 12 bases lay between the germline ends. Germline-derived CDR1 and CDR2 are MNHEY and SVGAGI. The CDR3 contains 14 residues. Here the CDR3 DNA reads TGTGCCAGCAGATTAAGGGGCCCGAACACTGAAGCTTTCTTT. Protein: CASRLRGPNTEAFF.

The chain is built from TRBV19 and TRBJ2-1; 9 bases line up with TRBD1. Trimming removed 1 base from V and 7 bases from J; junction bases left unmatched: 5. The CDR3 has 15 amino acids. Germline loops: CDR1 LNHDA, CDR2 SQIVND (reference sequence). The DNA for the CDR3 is TGTGCCAGTAGTATAGGGGACAGGGTTGGGAATGAGCAGTTCTTC. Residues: CASSIGDRVGNEQFF.

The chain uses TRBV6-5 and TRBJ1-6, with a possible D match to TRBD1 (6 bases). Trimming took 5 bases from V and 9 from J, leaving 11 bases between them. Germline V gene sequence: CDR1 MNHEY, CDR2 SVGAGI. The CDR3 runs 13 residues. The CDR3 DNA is TGTGCCAGCAGTCGGGGGGGCAGTTCACCCCTCCACTTT. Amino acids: CASSRGGSSPLHF.

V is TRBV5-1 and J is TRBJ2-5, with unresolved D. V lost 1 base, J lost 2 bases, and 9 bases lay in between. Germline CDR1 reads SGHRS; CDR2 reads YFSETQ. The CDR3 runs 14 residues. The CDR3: CASSLLSLQETQYF. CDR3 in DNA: TGCGCCAGCAGCTTGTTAAGCTTACAAGAGACCCAGTACTTC.

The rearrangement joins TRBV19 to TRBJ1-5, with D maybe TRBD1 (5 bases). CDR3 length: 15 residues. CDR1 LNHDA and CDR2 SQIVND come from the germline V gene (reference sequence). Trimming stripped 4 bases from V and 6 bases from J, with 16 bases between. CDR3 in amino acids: CASSKGKGIGQPQHF. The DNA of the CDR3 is TGTGCCAGTAGTAAGGGGAAAGGGATTGGTCAGCCCCAGCATTTT.

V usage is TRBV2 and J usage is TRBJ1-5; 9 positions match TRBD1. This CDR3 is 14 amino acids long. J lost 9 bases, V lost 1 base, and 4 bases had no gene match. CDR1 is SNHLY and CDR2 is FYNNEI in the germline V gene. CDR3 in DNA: TGTGCCAGCAGTGAAGGGGACAGGGCCCGGCCCCAGCATTTT. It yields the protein CASSEGDRARPQHF.

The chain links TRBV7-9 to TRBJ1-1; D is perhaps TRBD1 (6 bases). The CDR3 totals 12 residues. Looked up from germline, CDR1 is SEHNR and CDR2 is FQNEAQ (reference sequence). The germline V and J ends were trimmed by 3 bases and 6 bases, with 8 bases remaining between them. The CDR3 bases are TGTGCCAGCAGCTTGAAGGGGGCTGAAGCTTTCTTT. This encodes CASSLKGAEAFF.